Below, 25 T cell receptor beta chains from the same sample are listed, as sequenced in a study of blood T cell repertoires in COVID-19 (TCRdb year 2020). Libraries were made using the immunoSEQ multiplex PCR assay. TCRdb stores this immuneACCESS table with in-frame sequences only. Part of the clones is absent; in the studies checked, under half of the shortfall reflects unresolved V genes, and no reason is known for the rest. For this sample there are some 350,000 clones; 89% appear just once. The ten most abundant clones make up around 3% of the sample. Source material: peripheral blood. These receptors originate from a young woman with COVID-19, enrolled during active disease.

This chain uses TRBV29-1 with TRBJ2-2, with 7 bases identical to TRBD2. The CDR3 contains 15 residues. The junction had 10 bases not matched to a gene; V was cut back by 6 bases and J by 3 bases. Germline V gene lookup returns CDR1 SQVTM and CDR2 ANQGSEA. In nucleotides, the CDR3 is TGCAGCGTCCCACGAGGTGCGGGGGACACCGGGGAGCTGTTTTTT. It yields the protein CSVPRGAGDTGELFF.

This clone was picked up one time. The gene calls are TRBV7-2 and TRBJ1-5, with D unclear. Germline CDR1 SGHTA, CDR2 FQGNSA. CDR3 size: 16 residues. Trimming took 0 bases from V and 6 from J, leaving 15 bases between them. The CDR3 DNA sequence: TGTGCCAGCAGCTTAGCGAGTATAAGGGCGGGTCAGCCCCAGCATTTT. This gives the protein CASSLASIRAGQPQHF.

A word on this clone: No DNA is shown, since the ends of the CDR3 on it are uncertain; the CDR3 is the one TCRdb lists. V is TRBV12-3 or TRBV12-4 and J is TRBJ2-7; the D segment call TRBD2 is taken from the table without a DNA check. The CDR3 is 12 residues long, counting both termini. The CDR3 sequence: CASSFGEGEQYV.

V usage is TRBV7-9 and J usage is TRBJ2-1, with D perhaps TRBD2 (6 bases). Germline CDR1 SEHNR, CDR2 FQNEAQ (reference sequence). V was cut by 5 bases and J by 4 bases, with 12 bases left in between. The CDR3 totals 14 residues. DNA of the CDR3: TGTGCCAGCAGCCCGCGGGAAAATTACAATGAGCAGTTCTTC. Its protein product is CASSPRENYNEQFF. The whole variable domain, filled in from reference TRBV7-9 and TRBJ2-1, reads DTGVSQNPRHKITKRGQNVTFRCDPISEHNRLYWYRQTLGQGPEFLTYFQNEAQLEKSRLLSDRFSAERPKGSFSTLEIQRTEQGDSAMYLCASSPRENYNEQFFGPGTRLTVL.

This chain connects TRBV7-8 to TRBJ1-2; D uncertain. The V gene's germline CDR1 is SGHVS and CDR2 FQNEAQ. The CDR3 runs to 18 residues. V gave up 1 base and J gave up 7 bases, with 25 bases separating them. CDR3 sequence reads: CASSLGVGKSKLTIGYTF. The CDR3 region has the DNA TGTGCCAGCAGCTTAGGGGTCGGAAAGTCCAAACTAACTATTGGCTACACCTTC.

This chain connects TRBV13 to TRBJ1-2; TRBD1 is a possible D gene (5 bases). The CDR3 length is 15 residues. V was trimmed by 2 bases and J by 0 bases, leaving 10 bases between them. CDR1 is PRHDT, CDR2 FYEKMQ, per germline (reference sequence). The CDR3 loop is CASSLWGGTNYGYTF. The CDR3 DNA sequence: TGTGCCAGCAGCTTATGGGGCGGCACTAACTATGGCTACACCTTC. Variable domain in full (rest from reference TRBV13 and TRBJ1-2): AAGVIQSPRHLIKEKRETATLKCYPIPRHDTVYWYQQGPGQDPQFLISFYEKMQSDKGSIPDRFSAQQFSDYHSELNMSSLELGDSALYFCASSLWGGTNYGYTFGSGTRLTVV.

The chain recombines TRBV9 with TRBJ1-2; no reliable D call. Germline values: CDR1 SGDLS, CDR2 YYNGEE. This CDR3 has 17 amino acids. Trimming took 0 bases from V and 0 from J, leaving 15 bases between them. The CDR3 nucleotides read TGTGCCAGCAGCGTAGATTCGGAGGCCCGGCCTAACTATGGCTACACCTTC. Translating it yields CASSVDSEARPNYGYTF.

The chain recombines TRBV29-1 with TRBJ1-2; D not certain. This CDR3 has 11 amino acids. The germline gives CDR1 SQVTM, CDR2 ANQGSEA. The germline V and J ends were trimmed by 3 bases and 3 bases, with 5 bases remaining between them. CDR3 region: CSVDPYYGYTF. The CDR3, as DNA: TGCAGCGTTGATCCCTACTATGGCTACACCTTC.

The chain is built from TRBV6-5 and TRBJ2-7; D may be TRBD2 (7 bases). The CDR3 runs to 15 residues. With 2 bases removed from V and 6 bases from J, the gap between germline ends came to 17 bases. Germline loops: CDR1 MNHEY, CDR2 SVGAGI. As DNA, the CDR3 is TGTGCCAGCAGTTACAGCGGGACAAGCCTTGGCGAGCAGTACGTC. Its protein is CASSYSGTSLGEQYV.

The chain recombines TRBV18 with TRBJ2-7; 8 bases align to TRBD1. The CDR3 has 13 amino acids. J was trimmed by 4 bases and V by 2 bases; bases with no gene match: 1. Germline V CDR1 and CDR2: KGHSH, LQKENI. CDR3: CASSPRTGYEQYF. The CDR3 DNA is TGTGCCAGCTCACCAAGGACAGGGTACGAGCAGTACTTC.

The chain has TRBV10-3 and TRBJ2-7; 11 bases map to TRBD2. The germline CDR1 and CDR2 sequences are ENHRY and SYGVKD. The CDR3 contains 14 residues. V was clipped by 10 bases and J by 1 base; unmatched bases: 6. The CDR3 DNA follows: TGTGCCACACAACTAGCGGGAGATTCCTACGAGCAGTACGTC. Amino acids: CATQLAGDSYEQYV.

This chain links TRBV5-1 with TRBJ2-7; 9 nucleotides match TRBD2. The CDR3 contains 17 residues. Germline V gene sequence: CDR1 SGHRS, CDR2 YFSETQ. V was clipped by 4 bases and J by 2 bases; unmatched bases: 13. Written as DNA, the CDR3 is TGCGCCAGCAGCCTACAACCGGCTAGCGGGGAGGCCTACGAGCAGTACGTC. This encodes CASSLQPASGEAYEQYV.

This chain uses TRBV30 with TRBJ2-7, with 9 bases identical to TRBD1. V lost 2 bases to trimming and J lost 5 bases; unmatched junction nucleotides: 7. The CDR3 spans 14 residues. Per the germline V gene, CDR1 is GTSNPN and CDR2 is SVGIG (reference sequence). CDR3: CAWSHLGTGNEQYV. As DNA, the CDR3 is TGTGCCTGGAGTCACCTGGGGACAGGGAACGAGCAGTACGTC.

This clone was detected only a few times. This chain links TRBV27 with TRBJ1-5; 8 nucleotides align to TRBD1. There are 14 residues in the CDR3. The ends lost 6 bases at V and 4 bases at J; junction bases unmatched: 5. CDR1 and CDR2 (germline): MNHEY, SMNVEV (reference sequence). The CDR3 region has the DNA TGTGCCAGCAGATTCGGGACAGGTAATCAGCCCCAGCATTTT. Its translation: CASRFGTGNQPQHF.

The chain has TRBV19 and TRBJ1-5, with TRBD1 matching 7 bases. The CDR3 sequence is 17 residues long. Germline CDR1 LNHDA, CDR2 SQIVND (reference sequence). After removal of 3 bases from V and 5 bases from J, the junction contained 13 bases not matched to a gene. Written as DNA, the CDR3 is TGTGCCAGTAGTATGTCAGGGGACAGTACATATTATCAGCCCCAGCATTTT. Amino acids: CASSMSGDSTYYQPQHF.

The CDR3 spells CASSLQGHGNTIYF. The CDR3 DNA is TGTGCCAGTAGCCTACAGGGTCACGGAAACACCATATATTTT. V and J are TRBV19 and TRBJ1-3; perhaps TRBD1 as D (6 bases). Germline V CDR1 and CDR2: LNHDA, SQIVND (reference sequence). V lost 6 bases and J 4 bases, leaving 13 bases between the germline ends. The CDR3 has 14 residues.

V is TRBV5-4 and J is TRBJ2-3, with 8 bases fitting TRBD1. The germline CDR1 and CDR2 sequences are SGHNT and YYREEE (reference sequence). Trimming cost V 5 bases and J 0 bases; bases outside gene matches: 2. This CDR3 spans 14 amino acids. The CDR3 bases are TGTGCCAGCAGGGGACAGGCTAGCACAGATACGCAGTATTTT. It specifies CASRGQASTDTQYF. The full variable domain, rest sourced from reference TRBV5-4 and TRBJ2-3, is ETGVTQSPTHLIKTRGQQVTLRCSSQSGHNTVSWYQQALGQGPQFIFQYYREEENGRGNFPPRFSGLQFPNYSSELNVNALELDDSALYLCASRGQASTDTQYFGPGTRLTVL.

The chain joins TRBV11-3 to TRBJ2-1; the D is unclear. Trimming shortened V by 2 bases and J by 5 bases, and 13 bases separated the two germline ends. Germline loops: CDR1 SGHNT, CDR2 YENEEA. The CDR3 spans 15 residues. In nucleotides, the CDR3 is TGTGCCAGCAGCTTAAGTATCGTAAGAGACAATGAGCAGTTCTTC. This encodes CASSLSIVRDNEQFF.

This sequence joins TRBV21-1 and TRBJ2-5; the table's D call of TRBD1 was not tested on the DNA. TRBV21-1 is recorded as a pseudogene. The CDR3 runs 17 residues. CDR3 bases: TGTGCCAGCAAACTACCTCTACAGGGCGAAAACTATGGGACCCAGTACTTC. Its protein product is CASKLPLQGENYGTQYF.

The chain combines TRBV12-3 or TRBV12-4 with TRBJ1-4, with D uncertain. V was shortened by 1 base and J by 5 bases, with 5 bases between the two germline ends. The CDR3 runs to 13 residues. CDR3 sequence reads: CASSLGRNEKLFF. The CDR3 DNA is TGTGCCAGCAGTTTAGGGCGGAATGAAAAACTGTTTTTT.

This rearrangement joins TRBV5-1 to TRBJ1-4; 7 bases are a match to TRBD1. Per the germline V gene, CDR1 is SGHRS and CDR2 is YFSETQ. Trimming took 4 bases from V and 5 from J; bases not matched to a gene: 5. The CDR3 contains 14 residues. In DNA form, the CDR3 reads TGCGCCAGCAGCCTCGGGACAGAAAATGAAAAACTGTTTTTT. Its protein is CASSLGTENEKLFF. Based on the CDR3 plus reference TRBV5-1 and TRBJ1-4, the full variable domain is KAGVTQTPRYLIKTRGQQVTLSCSPISGHRSVSWYQQTPGQGLQFLFEYFSETQRNKGNFPGRFSGRQFSNSRSEMNVSTLELGDSALYLCASSLGTENEKLFFGSGTQLSVL.

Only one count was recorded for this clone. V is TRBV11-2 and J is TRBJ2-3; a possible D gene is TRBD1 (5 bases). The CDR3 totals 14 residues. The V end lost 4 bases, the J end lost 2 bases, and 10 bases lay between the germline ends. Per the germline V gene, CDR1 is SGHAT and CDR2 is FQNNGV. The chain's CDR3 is CASSWGGTTDTQYF. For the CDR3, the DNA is TGTGCCAGCAGCTGGGGCGGAACCACAGATACGCAGTATTTT.

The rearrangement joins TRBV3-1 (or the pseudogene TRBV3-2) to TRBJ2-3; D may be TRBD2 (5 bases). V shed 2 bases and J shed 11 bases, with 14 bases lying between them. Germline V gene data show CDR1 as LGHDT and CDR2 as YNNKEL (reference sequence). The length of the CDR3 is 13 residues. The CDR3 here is CASSQPRGRVQYF. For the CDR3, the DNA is TGTGCCAGCAGCCAACCCCGGGGTCGGGTGCAGTATTTT.

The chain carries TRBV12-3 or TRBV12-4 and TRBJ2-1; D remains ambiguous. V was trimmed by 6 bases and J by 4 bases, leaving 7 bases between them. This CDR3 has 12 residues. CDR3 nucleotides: TGTGCCAGCAGCGCACAGTACAATGAGCAGTTCTTC. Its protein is CASSAQYNEQFF.

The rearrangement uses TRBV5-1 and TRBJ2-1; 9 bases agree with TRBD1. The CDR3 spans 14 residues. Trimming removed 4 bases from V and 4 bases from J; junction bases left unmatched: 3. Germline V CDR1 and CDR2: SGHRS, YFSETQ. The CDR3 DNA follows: TGCGCCAGCAGCACAGGGGGCCTTTACAATGAGCAGTTCTTC. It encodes CASSTGGLYNEQFF.